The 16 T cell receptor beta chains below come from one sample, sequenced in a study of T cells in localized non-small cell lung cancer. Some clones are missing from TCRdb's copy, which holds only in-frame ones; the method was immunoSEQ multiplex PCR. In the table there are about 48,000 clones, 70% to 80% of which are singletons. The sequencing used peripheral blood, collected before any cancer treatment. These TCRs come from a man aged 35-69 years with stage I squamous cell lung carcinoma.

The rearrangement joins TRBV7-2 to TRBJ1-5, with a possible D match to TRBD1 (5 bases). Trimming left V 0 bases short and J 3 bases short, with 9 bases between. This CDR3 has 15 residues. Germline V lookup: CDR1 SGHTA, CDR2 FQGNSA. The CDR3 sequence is CASSLARGANQPQHF. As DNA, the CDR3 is TGTGCCAGCAGCTTAGCCCGCGGGGCCAATCAGCCCCAGCATTTT. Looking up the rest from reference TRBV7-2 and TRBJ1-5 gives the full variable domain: GAGVSQSPSNKVTEKGKDVELRCDPISGHTALYWYRQSLGQGLEFLIYFQGNSAPDKSGLPSDRFSAERTGGSVSTLTIQRTQQEDSAVYLCASSLARGANQPQHFGDGTRLSIL.

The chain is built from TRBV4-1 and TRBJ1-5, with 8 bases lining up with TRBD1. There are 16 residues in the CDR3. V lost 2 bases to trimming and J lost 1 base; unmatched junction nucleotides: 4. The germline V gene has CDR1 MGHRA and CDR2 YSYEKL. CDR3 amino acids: CASSQPTGGSNQPQHF. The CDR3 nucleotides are TGCGCCAGCAGCCAACCTACAGGGGGGAGCAATCAGCCCCAGCATTTT.

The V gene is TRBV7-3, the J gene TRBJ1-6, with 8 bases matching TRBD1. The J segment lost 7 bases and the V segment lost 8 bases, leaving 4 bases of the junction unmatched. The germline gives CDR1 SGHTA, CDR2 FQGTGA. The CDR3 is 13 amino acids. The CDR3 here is CASGQGENSPLHF. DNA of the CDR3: TGTGCCAGCGGACAGGGAGAAAATTCACCCCTCCACTTT.

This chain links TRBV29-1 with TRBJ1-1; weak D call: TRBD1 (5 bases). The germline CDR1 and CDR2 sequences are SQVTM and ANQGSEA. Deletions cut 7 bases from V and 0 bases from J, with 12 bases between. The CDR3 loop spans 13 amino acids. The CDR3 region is CSAASGVNTEAFF. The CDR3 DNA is TGCAGCGCAGCCTCGGGGGTGAACACTGAAGCTTTCTTT.

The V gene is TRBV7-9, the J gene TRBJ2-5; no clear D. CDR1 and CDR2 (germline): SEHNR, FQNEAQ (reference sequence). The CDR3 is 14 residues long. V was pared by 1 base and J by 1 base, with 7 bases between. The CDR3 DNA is TGTGCCAGCAGCTTAGAAGGAGCCCAAGAGACCCAGTACTTC. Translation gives CASSLEGAQETQYF.

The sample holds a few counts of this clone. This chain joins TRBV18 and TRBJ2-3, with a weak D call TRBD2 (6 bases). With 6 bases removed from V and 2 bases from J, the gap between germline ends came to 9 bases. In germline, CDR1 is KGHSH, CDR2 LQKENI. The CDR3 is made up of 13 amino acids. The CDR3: CASSSSATDTQYF. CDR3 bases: TGTGCCAGCTCTTCTAGCGCCACAGATACGCAGTATTTT.

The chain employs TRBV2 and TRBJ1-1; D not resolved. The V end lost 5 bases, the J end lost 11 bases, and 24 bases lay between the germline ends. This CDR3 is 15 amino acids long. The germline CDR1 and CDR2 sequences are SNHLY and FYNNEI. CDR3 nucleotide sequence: TGTGCCAGCAGTCGAGCCTTAGGGCCGTCTCTGGAGGCTTTCTTT. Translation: CASSRALGPSLEAFF.

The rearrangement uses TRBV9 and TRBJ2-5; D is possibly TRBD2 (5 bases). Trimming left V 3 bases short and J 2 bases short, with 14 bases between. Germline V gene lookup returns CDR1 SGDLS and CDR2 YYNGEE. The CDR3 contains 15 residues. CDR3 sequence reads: CASSGQGLQQETQYF. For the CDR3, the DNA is TGTGCCAGCAGCGGCCAAGGACTGCAACAAGAGACCCAGTACTTC. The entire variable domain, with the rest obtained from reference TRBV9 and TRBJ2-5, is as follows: DSGVTQTPKHLITATGQRVTLRCSPRSGDLSVYWYQQSLDQGLQFLIQYYNGEERAKGNILERFSAQQFPDLHSELNLSSLELGDSALYFCASSGQGLQQETQYFGPGTRLLVL.

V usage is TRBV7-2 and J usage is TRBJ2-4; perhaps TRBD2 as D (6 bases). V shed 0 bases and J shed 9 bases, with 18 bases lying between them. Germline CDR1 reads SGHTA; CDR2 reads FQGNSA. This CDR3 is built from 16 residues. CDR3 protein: CASSLAPGRGNTIQYF. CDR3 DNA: TGTGCCAGCAGCTTAGCTCCGGGACGGGGGAATACCATTCAGTACTTC.

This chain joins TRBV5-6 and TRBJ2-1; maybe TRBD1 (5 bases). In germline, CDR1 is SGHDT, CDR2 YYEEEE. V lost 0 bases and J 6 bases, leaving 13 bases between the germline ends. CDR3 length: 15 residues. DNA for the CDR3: TGTGCCAGCAGCTTGGTGGCAGGGTTTCCCAATGAGCAGTTCTTC. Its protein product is CASSLVAGFPNEQFF.

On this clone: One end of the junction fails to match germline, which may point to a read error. In DNA form, the CDR3 reads TGTGCCAGCAGTCTTAGACAGACTCAGCCAAGTTTCTTT. Protein: CASSLRQTQPSFF. This chain connects TRBV6-6 to TRBJ1-5; D is perhaps TRBD1 (5 bases). CDR3 size: 13 residues. Germline V CDR1 and CDR2: MNHNY, SVGAGI (reference sequence).

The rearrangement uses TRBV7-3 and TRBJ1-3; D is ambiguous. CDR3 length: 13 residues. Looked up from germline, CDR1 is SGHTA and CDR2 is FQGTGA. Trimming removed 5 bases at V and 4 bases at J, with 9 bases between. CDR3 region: CASSDTGGNTIYF. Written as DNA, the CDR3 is TGTGCCAGCAGCGACACGGGAGGAAACACCATATATTTT.

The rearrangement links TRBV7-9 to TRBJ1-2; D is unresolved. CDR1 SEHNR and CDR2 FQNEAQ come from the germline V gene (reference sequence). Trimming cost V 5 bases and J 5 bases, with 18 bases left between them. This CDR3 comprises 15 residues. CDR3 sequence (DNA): TGTGCCAGCAGCCCATCCGGCGGGAATCCGTATGGCTACACCTTC. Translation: CASSPSGGNPYGYTF.

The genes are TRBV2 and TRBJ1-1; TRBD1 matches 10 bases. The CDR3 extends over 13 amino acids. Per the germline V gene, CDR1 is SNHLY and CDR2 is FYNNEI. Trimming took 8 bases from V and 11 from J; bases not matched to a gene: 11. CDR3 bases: TGTGCCAGCTTCATCCGACAGGGGGCCGATGCTTTCTTT. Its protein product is CASFIRQGADAFF.

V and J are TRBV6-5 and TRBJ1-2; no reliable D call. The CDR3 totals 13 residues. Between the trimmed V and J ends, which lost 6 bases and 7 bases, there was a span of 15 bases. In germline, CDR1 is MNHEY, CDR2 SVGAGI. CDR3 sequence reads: CASSLDSLGGYTF. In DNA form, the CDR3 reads TGTGCCAGCAGCCTGGACTCGCTGGGTGGCTACACCTTC.

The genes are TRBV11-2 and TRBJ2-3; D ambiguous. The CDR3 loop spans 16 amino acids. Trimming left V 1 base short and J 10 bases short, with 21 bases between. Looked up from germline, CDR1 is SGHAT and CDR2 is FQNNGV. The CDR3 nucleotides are TGTGCCAGCAGCTTAGGGCAGGCTGGATTCAAGGTTTCGCAGTATTTT. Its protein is CASSLGQAGFKVSQYF.